Sequencing of this T cell receptor (beta chain) was carried out in a study of blood T cell repertoires in COVID-19 (dated by TCRdb to the early 2020s). In terms of the full investigation: Collaborator samples came from the United States, Italy and Spain and covered acute and convalescent phases of COVID-19. Where HLA class I and class II types were available, the types were taken from metadata supplied by the sample provider, not from assay-based typing. Deeply sampled blood TCRbeta repertoires from subjects exposed to, actively infected with, or recovered from COVID-19 were included in the dataset. Nearly every sample came with metadata listing a de-identified subject ID, COVID-19 status, age in years and sex. The material from the prospective study consisted of cDNA or gDNA derived from T cells, B-cell-depleted T cells, or PBMCs. The samples were drawn from the first 160 participants of the ongoing ImmuneRACE study and from under 1,500 subjects provided by 6 global collaborators. The repertoires were released in a freely available public database intended as a resource for research on the immune response to SARS-CoV-2.

As regards this clone: There is no known antigen for this receptor. No base quality information exists; no much larger clone differs at one position.

The immunoSEQ Assay, a bias-controlled multiplex PCR, was used to amplify TCRbeta CDR3 regions from genomic DNA. Per the authors' processing: The number of nucleated cells in each sample was estimated by amplification of reference gene primers within the assay. To quantify the absolute abundance of each unique TCRbeta CDR3 rearrangement, sequence reads were collapsed and filtered. Productive Simpson clonality was computed per sample as the square root of Simpson's diversity index over productive rearrangements. This immuneACCESS table, as held by TCRdb, lists in-frame sequences with V and J called but not all clones. Of the missing ones, under half trace to an unresolved V gene in checked studies; the others have no known cause. V, J and clone size are taken as reported in that table, and D and trimming were inferred from the DNA itself. The sample records roughly 250,000 clones, more than 70% of which are singletons. The top ten clones comprise 0.95% to 1% of the sample.

Study-wide findings and limitations: Clinical and demographic metadata were provided uncurated, with the amount varying by source and participant.

Samples from volunteer blood donors who had recovered from COVID-19 were contributed by a second Seattle source. Collaborating institutions collected whole blood in K2EDTA tubes following their own protocols. For TCRbeta analysis, collaborators shipped samples as frozen whole blood, isolated PBMCs, or DNA extracted from either of those sample types. Sequenced input: peripheral blood. This TCR was sampled from a woman between 40 and 50 years old who had recovered from COVID-19.

In nucleotide form, the sequence is TGTGCCAGCAGCCGCCGGGAGTCTTCTAACTATGGCTACACCTTC. Translated, it reads CASSRRESSNYGYTF. The chain is encoded by TRBV7-9 joined to TRBJ1-2; the D gene is unclear. Between the V and J ends, shortened by 5 bases and 0 bases respectively, the junction contains 13 bases. CDR1 is given as SEHNR and CDR2 as FQNEAQ, both from the germline V gene (reference sequence). The CDR3 sequence holds 15 residues, the cysteine and phenylalanine included. CDR3 DNA only is kept here, 45 bases in frame from base 1.